This T cell receptor (beta chain) was found in a study of T cells after yellow fever vaccination. Study at large: Libraries from low-cell-number fractions were prepared with the SMART-Seq v4 Ultra Low Input RNA kit.

The study's findings and limits: Abundant clonotypes (contaminants from the bulk population) could be present in FACS-sorted repertoires. Peaking faster, on day 5 versus 15, the secondary response was nonetheless weaker.

MiXCR was run by TCRdb on the 5' RACE reads, yielding one entry per CDR3 protein. The repertoire holds roughly 300,000 distinct CDR3 sequences, with around 6.8% as singletons. Comment on this clonotype: The antigen is undetermined.

The CDR3 has 13 amino acids. Germline lookup yields CDR1 LGHDT and CDR2 YNNKEL (reference sequence). V shed 3 bases and J shed 7 bases, with 12 bases lying between them. The rearrangement joins TRBV3-1 to TRBJ1-1; TRBD1 might be the D (5 bases). The sequenced sample was PBMCs, obtained roughly 45 days after the first yellow fever vaccination. The source of this sequence is a man aged 18 to 35 who received the YFV17D yellow fever vaccine. The CDR3 sequence is CASSQFLGGEAFF. The DNA of the CDR3 is TGTGCCAGCAGCCAGTTCCTCGGGGGTGAAGCTTTCTTT.